This entry features one T cell receptor (beta chain) sequence. The germline V gene has CDR1 MGHRA and CDR2 YSYEKL. The CDR3 has 16 amino acids. V dropped 1 base and J dropped 8; count of bases not matched to a gene: 10. The source of the sample is a study of blood T cell repertoires in COVID-19. Original processing methods: Reference gene primer amplification gave estimated nucleated cell counts. Here immunoSEQ multiplex PCR was the method, and the copy in TCRdb shows in-frame clones only, minus some. V and J calls and clone size come straight from that table; D and trimming were deduced from the DNA. The sample has roughly 100,000 clones; roughly 80% are singletons.

This TCR came from a woman over 75 with active or convalescent COVID-19. The chain links TRBV4-1 to TRBJ2-1; 8 nucleotides match TRBD2. Input material: peripheral blood. This chain's CDR3 is CASSQVLVAGNDEQFF. CDR3 nucleotide sequence: TGCGCCAGCAGCCAAGTTTTAGTAGCGGGGAACGATGAGCAGTTCTTC.